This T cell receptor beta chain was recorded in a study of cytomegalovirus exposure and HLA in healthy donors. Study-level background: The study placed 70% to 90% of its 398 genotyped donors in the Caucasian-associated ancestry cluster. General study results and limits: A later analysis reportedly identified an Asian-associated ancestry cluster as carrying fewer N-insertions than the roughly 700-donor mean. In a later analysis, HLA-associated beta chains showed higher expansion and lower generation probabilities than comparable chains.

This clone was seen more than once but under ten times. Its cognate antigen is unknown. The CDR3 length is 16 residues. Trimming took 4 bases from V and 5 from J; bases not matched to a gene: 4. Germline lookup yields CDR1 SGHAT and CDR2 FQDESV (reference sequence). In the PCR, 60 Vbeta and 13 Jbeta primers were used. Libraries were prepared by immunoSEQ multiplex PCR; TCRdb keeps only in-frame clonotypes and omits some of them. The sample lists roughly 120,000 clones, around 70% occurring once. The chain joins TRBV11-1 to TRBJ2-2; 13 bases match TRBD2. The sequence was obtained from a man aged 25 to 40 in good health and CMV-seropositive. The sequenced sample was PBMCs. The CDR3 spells CASSSGLAGYTGELFF. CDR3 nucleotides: TGTGCCAGCAGCTCGGGACTAGCGGGATATACCGGGGAGCTGTTTTTT.